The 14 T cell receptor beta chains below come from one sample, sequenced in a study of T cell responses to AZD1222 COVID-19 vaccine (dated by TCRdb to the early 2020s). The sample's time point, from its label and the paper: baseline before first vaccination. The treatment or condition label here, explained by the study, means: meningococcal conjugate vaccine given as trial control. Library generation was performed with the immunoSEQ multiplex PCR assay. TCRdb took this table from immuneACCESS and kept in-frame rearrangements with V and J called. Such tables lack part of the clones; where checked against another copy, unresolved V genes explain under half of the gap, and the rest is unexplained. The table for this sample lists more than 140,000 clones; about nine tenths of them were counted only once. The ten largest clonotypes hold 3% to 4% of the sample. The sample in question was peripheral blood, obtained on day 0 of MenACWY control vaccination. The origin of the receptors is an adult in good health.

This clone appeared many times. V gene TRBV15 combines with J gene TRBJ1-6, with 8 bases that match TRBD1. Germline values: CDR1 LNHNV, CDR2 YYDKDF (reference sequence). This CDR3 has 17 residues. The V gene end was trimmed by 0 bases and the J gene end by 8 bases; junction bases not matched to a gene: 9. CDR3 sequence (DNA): TGTGCCACCAGCAGAGAAACTCCGGGACAGGTCTATTCACCCCTCCACTTT. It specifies CATSRETPGQVYSPLHF. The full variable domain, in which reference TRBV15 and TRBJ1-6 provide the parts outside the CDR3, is DAMVIQNPRYQVTQFGKPVTLSCSQTLNHNVMYWYQQKSSQAPKLLFHYYDKDFNNEADTPDNFQSRRPNTSFCFLDIRSPGLGDTAMYLCATSRETPGQVYSPLHFGNGTRLTVT.

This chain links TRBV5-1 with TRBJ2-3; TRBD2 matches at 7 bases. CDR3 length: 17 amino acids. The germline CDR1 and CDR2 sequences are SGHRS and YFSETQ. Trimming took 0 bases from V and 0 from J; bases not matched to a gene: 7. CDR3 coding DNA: TGCGCCAGCAGCTTGGCCCTCCTAGCGGCTAGCACAGATACGCAGTATTTT. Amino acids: CASSLALLAASTDTQYF.

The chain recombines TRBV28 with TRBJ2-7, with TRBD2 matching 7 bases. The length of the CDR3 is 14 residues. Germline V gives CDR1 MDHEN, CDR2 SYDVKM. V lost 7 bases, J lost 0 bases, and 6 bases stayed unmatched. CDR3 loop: CASKAAGISYEQYF. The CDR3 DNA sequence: TGTGCCAGCAAGGCAGCGGGGATCTCCTACGAGCAGTACTTC.

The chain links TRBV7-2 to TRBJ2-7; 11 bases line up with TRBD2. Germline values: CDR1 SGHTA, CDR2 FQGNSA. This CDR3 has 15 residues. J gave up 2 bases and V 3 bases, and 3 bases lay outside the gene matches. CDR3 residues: CASSFHSGGAYEQYF. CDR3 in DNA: TGTGCCAGCAGCTTCCATAGCGGGGGGGCCTACGAGCAGTACTTC.

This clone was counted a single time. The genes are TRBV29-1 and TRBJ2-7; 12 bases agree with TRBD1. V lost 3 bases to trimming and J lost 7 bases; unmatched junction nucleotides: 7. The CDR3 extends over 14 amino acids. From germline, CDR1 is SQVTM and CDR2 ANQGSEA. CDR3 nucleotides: TGCAGCGTTGACGCGGGACAGGGGGCTGGAGAGCAGTACTTC. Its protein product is CSVDAGQGAGEQYF.

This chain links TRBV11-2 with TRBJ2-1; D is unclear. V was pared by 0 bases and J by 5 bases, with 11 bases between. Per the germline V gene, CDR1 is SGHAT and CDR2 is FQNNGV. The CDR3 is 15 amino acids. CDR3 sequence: CASSLDSGSHNEQFF. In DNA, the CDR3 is TGTGCCAGCAGCTTAGATTCGGGTTCCCACAATGAGCAGTTCTTC. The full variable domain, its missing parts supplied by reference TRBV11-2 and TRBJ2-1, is EAGVAQSPRYKIIEKRQSVAFWCNPISGHATLYWYQQILGQGPKLLIQFQNNGVVDDSQLPKDRFSAERLKGVDSTLKIQPAKLEDSAVYLCASSLDSGSHNEQFFGPGTRLTVL.

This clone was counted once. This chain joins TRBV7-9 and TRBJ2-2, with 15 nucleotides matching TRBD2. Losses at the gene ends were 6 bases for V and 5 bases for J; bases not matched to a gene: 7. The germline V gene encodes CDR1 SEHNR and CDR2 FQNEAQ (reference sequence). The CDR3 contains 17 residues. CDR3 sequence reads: CASRPGLAGGWTGELFF. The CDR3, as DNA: TGTGCCAGCAGACCAGGACTAGCGGGAGGGTGGACCGGGGAGCTGTTTTTT.

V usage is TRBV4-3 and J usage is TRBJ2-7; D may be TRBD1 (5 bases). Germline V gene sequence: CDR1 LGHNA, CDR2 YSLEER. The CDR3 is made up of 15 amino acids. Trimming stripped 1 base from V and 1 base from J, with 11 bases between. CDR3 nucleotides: TGCGCCAGCAGCCAAGGGTCTCAGGGATCCTACGAGCAGTACTTC. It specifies CASSQGSQGSYEQYF.

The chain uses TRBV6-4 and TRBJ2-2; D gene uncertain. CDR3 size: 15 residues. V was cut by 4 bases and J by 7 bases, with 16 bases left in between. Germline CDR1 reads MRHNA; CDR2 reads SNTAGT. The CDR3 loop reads CASSANKGEDGELFF. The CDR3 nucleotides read TGTGCCAGCAGTGCGAACAAAGGAGAGGACGGGGAGCTGTTTTTT.

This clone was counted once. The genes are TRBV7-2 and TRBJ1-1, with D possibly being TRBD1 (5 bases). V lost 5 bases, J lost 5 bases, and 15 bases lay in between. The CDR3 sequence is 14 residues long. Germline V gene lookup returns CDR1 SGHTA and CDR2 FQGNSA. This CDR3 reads CASSQKQGATEAFF. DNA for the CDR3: TGTGCCAGCAGCCAGAAGCAGGGAGCTACTGAAGCTTTCTTT. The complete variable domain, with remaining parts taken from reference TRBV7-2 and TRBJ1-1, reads GAGVSQSPSNKVTEKGKDVELRCDPISGHTALYWYRQSLGQGLEFLIYFQGNSAPDKSGLPSDRFSAERTGGSVSTLTIQRTQQEDSAVYLCASSQKQGATEAFFGQGTRLTVV.

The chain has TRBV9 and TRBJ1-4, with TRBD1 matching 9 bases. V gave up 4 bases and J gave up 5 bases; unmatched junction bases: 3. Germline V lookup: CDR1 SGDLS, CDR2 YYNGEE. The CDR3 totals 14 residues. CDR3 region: CASSRTGVNEKLFF. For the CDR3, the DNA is TGTGCCAGCAGCCGGACAGGGGTAAATGAAAAACTGTTTTTT.

In DNA form, the CDR3 reads TGTGCCAGCAGTTATATGGGACGGGGATTAGCTGAAAAACTGTTTTTT. It translates to CASSYMGRGLAEKLFF. The V and J genes are TRBV6-7 and TRBJ1-4; a weak D match, TRBD1 (5 bases). TRBV6-7 is filed as an ORF, its function uncertain. The CDR3 is made up of 16 amino acids. The germline V and J ends were trimmed by 3 bases and 7 bases, with 18 bases remaining between them.

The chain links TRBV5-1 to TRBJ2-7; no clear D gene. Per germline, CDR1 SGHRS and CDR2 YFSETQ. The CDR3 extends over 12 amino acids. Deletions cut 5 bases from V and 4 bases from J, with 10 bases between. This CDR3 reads CASRLANYEQYF. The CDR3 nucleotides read TGCGCCAGCAGGCTGGCTAATTACGAGCAGTACTTC.

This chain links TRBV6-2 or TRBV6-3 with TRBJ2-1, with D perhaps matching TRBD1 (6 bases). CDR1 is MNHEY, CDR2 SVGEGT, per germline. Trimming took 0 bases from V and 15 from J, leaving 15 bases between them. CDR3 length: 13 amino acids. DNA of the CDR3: TGTGCCAGCAGTTACTCCAGACAGGTTGTGGGGTTCTTC. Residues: CASSYSRQVVGFF.